This T cell receptor (beta chain) is from a study of early T cells in non-severe SARS-CoV-2 infection. Across the whole study: Sequencing of bulk RNA from unsorted whole blood was done, without chain pairing.

General observations from the study: Matches to VDJdb favored anti-spike CD8 responses and missed private and CD4 specificities.

Unique molecular identifiers were affixed to single, distinct cDNA molecules. One entry per CDR3 protein results from TCRdb running MiXCR on the 5' RACE reads. The repertoire holds approximately 48,000 distinct CDR3 sequences, with around a tenth as singletons. With regard to this clonotype: Its antigen is not identified.

V was trimmed by 0 bases and J by 7 bases, leaving 12 bases between them. The length of the CDR3 is 14 residues. The chain combines TRBV12-3 or TRBV12-4 with TRBJ1-2; D unresolved. The TCR comes from an adult who was a healthcare worker with PCR-confirmed SARS-CoV-2 infection or an uninfected control (not recorded which). What was sequenced was whole blood. The CDR3: CASSLAGIEFGYTF. The CDR3 nucleotides read TGTGCCAGCAGTTTAGCAGGCATTGAATTTGGCTACACCTTC.